Listed below are T cell receptor beta chains from one sample, sequenced in a study of identifying expanded T cells in peripheral blood. Sequenced by immunoSEQ multiplex PCR; TCRdb stores in-frame clones only, minus some. The sample shows about 94,000 clones, around 90% of them seen only once. The sample consisted of blood. Receptors originate from a person aged 18 to 75 in good health. Each CDR3 is given with its conserved first and last residue. Each record gives: J gene, clone size, V gene, D gene, CDR3 protein, CDR3 DNA. D genes are given only for firm matches. Clone size is stated in some rows and not others, as once, few, many or a class when expanded.

j_call: TRBJ1-1
clone_size: .
v_call: TRBV18
d_call: TRBD1
cdr3_aa: CASSPKTGEGTEAFF
cdr3_nt: TGTGCCAGCTCACCGAAGACAGGGGAAGGTACTGAAGCTTTCTTT

j_call: TRBJ1-4
clone_size: .
v_call: TRBV6-5
d_call: TRBD1
cdr3_aa: CASRGDRLSEKLFF
cdr3_nt: TGTGCCAGCAGAGGGGACAGGCTGAGTGAAAAACTGTTTTTT

j_call: TRBJ1-1
clone_size: .
v_call: TRBV9
d_call: .
cdr3_aa: CASSVTGGAEAFF
cdr3_nt: TGTGCCAGCAGCGTGACGGGGGGCGCTGAAGCTTTCTTT

j_call: TRBJ1-2
clone_size: .
v_call: TRBV4-2
d_call: TRBD1
cdr3_aa: CASSQDKGTGIYGYTF
cdr3_nt: TGTGCCAGCAGCCAAGATAAGGGGACAGGGATCTATGGCTACACCTTC

j_call: TRBJ2-1
clone_size: once
v_call: TRBV10-3
d_call: TRBD1
cdr3_aa: CAISESGSGQGAREQFF
cdr3_nt: TGTGCCATCAGTGAGTCGGGGTCTGGGCAGGGGGCAAGGGAGCAGTTCTTC

j_call: TRBJ1-1
clone_size: once
v_call: TRBV29-1
d_call: .
cdr3_aa: CSGWERGNTEAFF
cdr3_nt: TGCAGCGGATGGGAGCGCGGTAACACTGAAGCTTTCTTT

j_call: TRBJ2-3
clone_size: .
v_call: TRBV19
d_call: .
cdr3_aa: CASSVSTDTQYF
cdr3_nt: TGTGCCAGTAGTGTTAGCACAGATACGCAGTATTTT

j_call: TRBJ1-1
clone_size: .
v_call: TRBV27
d_call: .
cdr3_aa: CASSGNGDTEAFF
cdr3_nt: TGTGCCAGCAGTGGAAATGGGGACACTGAAGCTTTCTTT

j_call: TRBJ2-7
clone_size: .
v_call: TRBV25-1
d_call: TRBD2
cdr3_aa: CASRGLAPDYEQYF
cdr3_nt: TGTGCCAGCAGAGGACTAGCCCCTGATTACGAGCAGTACTTC

j_call: TRBJ1-1
clone_size: .
v_call: TRBV2
d_call: TRBD1
cdr3_aa: CASSEATGGTEAFF
cdr3_nt: TGTGCCAGCAGTGAAGCTACAGGGGGAACTGAAGCTTTCTTT

j_call: TRBJ1-1
clone_size: .
v_call: TRBV5-4
d_call: TRBD1
cdr3_aa: CASSLTGGHTEAFF
cdr3_nt: TGTGCCAGCAGTCTGACAGGGGGGCACACTGAAGCTTTCTTT

j_call: TRBJ1-4
clone_size: .
v_call: TRBV7-6
d_call: .
cdr3_aa: CASSLGGTRLNEKLFF
cdr3_nt: TGTGCCAGCAGCTTGGGGGGTACGAGACTTAATGAAAAACTGTTTTTT

j_call: TRBJ1-1
clone_size: .
v_call: TRBV19
d_call: .
cdr3_aa: CASSMGGQEAFF
cdr3_nt: TGTGCCAGTAGTATGGGAGGGCAGGAAGCTTTCTTT

j_call: TRBJ1-1
clone_size: .
v_call: TRBV19
d_call: TRBD1
cdr3_aa: CASSTSRQGRAEAFF
cdr3_nt: TGTGCCAGTAGTACAAGTCGACAGGGTCGTGCTGAAGCTTTCTTT